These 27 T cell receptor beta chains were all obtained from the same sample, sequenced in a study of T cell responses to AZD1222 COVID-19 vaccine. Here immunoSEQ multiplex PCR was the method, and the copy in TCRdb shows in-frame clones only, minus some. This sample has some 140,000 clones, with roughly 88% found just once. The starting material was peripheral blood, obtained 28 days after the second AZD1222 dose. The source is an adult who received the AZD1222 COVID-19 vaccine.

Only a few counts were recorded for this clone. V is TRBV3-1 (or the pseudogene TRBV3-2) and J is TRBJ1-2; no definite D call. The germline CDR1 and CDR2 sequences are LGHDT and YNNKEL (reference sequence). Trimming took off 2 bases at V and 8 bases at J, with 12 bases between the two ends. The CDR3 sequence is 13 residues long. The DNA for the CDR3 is TGTGCCAGCAGCCAATTGGAACTTGGGGGCTACACCTTC. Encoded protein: CASSQLELGGYTF.

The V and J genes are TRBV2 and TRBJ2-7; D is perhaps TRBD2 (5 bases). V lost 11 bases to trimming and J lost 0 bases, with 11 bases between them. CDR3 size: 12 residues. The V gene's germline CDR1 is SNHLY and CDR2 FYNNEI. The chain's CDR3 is CAGRESSYEQYF. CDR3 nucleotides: TGTGCCGGTAGGGAGAGCTCCTACGAGCAGTACTTC.

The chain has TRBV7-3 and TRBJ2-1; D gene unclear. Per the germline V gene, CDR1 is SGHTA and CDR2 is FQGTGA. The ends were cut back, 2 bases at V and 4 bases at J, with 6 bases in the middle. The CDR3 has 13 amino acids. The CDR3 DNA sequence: TGTGCCAGCAGCTTAGTTGGGTACAATGAGCAGTTCTTC. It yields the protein CASSLVGYNEQFF.

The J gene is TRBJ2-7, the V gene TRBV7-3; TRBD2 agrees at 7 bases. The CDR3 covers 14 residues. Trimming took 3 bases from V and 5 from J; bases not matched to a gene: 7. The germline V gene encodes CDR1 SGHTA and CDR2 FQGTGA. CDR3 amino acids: CASSLGGYDNEQYF. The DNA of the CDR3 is TGTGCCAGCAGCTTGGGGGGGTATGACAACGAGCAGTACTTC.

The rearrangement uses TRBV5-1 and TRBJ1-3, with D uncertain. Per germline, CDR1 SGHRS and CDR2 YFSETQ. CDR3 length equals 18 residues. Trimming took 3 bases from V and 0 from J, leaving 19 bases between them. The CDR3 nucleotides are TGCGCCAGCAGCTCGAATAGAATAAATAACTTCTCTGGAAACACCATATATTTT. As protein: CASSSNRINNFSGNTIYF.

The CDR3 loop is CASSQVSGAGGGYGYTF. CDR3 nucleotide sequence: TGTGCCAGCAGCCAAGTTTCTGGGGCCGGAGGGGGCTATGGCTACACCTTC. The chain joins TRBV4-2 to TRBJ1-2, with D maybe TRBD1 (6 bases). The CDR3 length is 17 residues. Per the germline V gene, CDR1 is LGHNA and CDR2 is YNFKEQ. The V end was cut by 1 base, the J end by 4 bases, with 19 bases between.

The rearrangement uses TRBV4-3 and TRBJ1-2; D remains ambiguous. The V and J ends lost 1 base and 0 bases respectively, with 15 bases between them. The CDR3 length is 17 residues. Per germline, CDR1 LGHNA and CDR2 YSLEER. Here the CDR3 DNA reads TGCGCCAGCAGCCAAGCCCCCGGAACAGTTTCTAACTATGGCTACACCTTC. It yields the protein CASSQAPGTVSNYGYTF.

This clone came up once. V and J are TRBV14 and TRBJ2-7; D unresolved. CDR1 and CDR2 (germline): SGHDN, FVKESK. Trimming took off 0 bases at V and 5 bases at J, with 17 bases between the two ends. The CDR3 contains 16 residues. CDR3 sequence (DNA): TGTGCCAGCAGCCAAGATTGGACGAATGCATGGCACGAGCAGTACTTC. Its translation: CASSQDWTNAWHEQYF.

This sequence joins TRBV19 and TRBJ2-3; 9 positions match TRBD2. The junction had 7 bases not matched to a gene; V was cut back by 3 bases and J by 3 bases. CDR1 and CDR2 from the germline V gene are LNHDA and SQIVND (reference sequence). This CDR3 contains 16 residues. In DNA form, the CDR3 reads TGTGCCAGTAGTATTCTTGGCGGGGGGGGAACAGATACGCAGTATTTT. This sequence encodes CASSILGGGGTDTQYF.

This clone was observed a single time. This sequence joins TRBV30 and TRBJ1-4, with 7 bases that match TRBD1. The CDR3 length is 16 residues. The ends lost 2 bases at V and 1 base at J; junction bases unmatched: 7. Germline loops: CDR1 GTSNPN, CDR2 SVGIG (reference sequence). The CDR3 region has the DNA TGTGCCTGGAGTCCCGGGACAGCAGTAACTAATGAAAAACTGTTTTTT. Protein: CAWSPGTAVTNEKLFF.

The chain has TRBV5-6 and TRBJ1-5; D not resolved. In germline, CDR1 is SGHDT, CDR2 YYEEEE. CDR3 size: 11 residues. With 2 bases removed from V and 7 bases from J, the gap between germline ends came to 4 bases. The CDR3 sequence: CASSFGQPQHF. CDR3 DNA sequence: TGTGCCAGCAGCTTTGGGCAGCCCCAGCATTTT.

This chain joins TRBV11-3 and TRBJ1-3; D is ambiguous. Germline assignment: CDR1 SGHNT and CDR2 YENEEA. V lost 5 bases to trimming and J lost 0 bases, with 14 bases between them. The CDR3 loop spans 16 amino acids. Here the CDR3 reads CASSQKTQSSGNTIYF. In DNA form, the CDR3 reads TGTGCCAGCAGCCAGAAGACACAGAGCTCTGGAAACACCATATATTTT. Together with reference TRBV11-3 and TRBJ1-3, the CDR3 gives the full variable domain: EAGVVQSPRYKIIEKKQPVAFWCNPISGHNTLYWYLQNLGQGPELLIRYENEEAVDDSQLPKDRFSAERLKGVDSTLKIQPAELGDSAVYLCASSQKTQSSGNTIYFGEGSWLTVV.

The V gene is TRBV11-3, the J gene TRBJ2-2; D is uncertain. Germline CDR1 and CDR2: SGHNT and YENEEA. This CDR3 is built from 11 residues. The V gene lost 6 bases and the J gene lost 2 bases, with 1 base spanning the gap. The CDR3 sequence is CASRNTGELFF. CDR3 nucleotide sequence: TGTGCCAGCAGAAACACCGGGGAGCTGTTTTTT.

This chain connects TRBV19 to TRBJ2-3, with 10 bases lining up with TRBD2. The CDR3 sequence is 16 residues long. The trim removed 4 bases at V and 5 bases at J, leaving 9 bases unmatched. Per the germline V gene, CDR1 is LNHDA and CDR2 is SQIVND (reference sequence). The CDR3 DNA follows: TGTGCCAGTAGTACCCAAGCGGGAGGGTGGGGAGATACGCAGTATTTT. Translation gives CASSTQAGGWGDTQYF. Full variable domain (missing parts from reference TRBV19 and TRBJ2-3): DGGITQSPKYLFRKEGQNVTLSCEQNLNHDAMYWYRQDPGQGLRLIYYSQIVNDFQKGDIAEGYSVSREKKESFPLTVTSAQKNPTAFYLCASSTQAGGWGDTQYFGPGTRLTVL.

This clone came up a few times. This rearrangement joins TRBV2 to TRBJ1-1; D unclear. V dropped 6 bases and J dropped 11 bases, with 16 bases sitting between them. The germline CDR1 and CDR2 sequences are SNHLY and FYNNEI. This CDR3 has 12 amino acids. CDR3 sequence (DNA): TGTGCCAGCAGCTCGGACCCGTTGTGGGCTTTCTTT. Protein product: CASSSDPLWAFF.

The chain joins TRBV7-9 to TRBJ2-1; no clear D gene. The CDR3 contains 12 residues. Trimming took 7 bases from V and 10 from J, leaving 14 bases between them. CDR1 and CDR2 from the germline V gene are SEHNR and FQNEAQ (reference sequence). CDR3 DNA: TGTGCCAGCAACCTCAACAGTGAAGAGCAGTTCTTC. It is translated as CASNLNSEEQFF.

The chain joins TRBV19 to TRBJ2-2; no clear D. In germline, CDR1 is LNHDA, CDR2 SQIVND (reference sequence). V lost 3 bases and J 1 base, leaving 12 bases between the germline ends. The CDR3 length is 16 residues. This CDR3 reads CASSISPGRNTGELFF. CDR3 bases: TGTGCCAGTAGTATTAGCCCAGGTCGGAACACCGGGGAGCTGTTTTTT.

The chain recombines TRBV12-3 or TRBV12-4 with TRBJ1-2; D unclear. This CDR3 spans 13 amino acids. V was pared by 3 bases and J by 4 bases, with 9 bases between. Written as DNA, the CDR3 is TGTGCCAGCAGTTTTGATAGGAGCTATGGCTACACCTTC. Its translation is CASSFDRSYGYTF.

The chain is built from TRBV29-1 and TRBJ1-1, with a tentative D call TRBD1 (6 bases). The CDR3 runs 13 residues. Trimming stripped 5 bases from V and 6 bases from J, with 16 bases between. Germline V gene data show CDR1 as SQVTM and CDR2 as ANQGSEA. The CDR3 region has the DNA TGCAGCGTTCGGGCCCGGGAGGGGGCTGAAGCTTTCTTT. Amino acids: CSVRAREGAEAFF. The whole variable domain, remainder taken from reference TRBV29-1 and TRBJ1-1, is SAVISQKPSRDICQRGTSLTIQCQVDSQVTMMFWYRQQPGQSLTLIATANQGSEATYESGFVIDKFPISRPNLTFSTLTVSNMSPEDSSIYLCSVRAREGAEAFFGQGTRLTVV.

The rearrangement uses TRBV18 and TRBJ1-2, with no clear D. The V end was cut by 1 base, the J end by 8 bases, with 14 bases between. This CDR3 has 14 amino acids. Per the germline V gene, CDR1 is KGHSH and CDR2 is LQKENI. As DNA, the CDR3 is TGTGCCAGCTCACCACGGGAGAGGGCAGGCGGCTACACCTTC. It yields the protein CASSPRERAGGYTF.

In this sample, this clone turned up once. CDR3 DNA: TGTGCCAGCAGTTTATCCAGCCGGGCAACTAATGAAAAACTGTTTTTT. This codes for CASSLSSRATNEKLFF. The genes are TRBV28 and TRBJ1-4; the D is unclear. V dropped 1 base and J dropped 0 bases, with 9 bases sitting between them. Germline loops: CDR1 MDHEN, CDR2 SYDVKM. The CDR3 sequence is 16 residues long.

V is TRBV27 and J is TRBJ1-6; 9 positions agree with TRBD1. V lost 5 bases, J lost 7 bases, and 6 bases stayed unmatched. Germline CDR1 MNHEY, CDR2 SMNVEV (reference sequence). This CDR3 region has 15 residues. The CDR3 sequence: CASSQGTGRNSPLHF. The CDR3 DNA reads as TGTGCCAGCAGTCAAGGGACAGGGAGAAATTCACCCCTCCACTTT.

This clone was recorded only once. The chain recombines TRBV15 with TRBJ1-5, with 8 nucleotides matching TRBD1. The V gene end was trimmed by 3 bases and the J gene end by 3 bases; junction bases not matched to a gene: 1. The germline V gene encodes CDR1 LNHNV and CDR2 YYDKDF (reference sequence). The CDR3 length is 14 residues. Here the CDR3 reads CATSRTGDNQPQHF. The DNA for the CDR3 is TGTGCCACCAGCAGGACAGGGGACAATCAGCCCCAGCATTTT.

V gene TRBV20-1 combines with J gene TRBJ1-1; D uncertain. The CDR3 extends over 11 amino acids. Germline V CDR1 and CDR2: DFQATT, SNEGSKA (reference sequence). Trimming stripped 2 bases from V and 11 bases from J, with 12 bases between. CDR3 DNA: TGCAGTGCTAGATCCTACGACTTGGCTTTCTTT. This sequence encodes CSARSYDLAFF.

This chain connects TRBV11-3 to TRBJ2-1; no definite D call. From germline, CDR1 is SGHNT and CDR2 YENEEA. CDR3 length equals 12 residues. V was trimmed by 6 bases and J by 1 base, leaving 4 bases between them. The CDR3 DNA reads TGTGCCAGCAGTTTATCCTACAATGAGCAGTTCTTC. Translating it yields CASSLSYNEQFF.

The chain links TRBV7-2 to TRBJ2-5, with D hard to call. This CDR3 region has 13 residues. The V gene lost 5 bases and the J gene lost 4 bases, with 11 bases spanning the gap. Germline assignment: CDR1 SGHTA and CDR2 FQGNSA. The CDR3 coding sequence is TGTGCCAGCAGCAAGTCGCTCGGAGAGACCCAGTACTTC. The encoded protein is CASSKSLGETQYF.

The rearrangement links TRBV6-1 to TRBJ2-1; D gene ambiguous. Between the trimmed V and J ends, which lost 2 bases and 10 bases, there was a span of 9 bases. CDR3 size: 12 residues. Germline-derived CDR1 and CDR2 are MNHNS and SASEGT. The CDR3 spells CASSEFGKEQFF. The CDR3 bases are TGTGCCAGCAGTGAATTTGGGAAGGAGCAGTTCTTC.